A single sample gave rise to the 10 T cell receptor beta chains below, sequenced in a study of Ad26.COV2.S vaccination and SARS-CoV-2 variants. Sample treatment: roughly 20 received Ad26.COV2.S at low or high dose, single or two shots; about 5 received placebo; per-sample allocation not given. The study sampled participants on day 63 after the first vaccine or placebo injection. The assay was immunoSEQ multiplex PCR, and TCRdb's table has in-frame clones only and misses some. Here the sample spans approximately 300,000 clones, about 86% being singletons. The source was peripheral blood, collected in a trial of Ad26.COV2.S vaccine versus placebo. Every receptor here comes from a person between 18 and 59 years old who received the Ad26.COV2.S COVID-19 vaccine or a placebo.

The table lists this clone with a count of one. The chain uses TRBV5-6 and TRBJ1-3, with D possibly being TRBD1 (5 bases). This CDR3 spans 17 amino acids. Per germline, CDR1 SGHDT and CDR2 YYEEEE. V was shortened by 0 bases and J by 0 bases, with 13 bases between the two germline ends. CDR3 sequence reads: CASSLASDSGSGNTIYF. The CDR3 DNA sequence: TGTGCCAGCAGCTTGGCCTCAGACAGCGGCTCTGGAAACACCATATATTTT.

The J gene is TRBJ2-5, the V gene TRBV7-9; the D is unclear. V lost 0 bases and J 4 bases, leaving 15 bases between the germline ends. The CDR3 runs 16 residues. The germline gives CDR1 SEHNR, CDR2 FQNEAQ (reference sequence). The CDR3 coding sequence is TGTGCCAGCAGCTTAGCTTTTACCCAGACGGGAGAGACCCAGTACTTC. Amino acid sequence: CASSLAFTQTGETQYF.

This chain links TRBV7-9 with TRBJ2-1, with TRBD2 matching over 7 bases. The junction had 11 bases not matched to a gene; V was cut back by 4 bases and J by 8 bases. The CDR3 has 15 residues. The germline V gene has CDR1 SEHNR and CDR2 FQNEAQ (reference sequence). The CDR3 here is CASSSQPGLVYEQFF. DNA of the CDR3: TGTGCCAGCAGCTCCCAGCCCGGACTAGTCTATGAGCAGTTCTTC.

This clone was seen just once. This chain connects TRBV6-2 or TRBV6-3 to TRBJ1-1; a weak D match, TRBD1 (6 bases). Trimming shortened V by 2 bases and J by 6 bases, and 13 bases separated the two germline ends. The CDR3 consists of 14 residues. Germline V gene sequence: CDR1 MNHEY, CDR2 SVGEGT. The CDR3 protein is CASSYRGVVAEAFF. In nucleotides, the CDR3 is TGTGCCAGCAGTTACAGGGGGGTGGTCGCTGAAGCTTTCTTT.

This clone was observed a handful of times. Other DNA sequences in this sample translate to the same CDR3. V and J are TRBV18 and TRBJ1-1, with 10 bases lining up with TRBD1. The CDR3 is 14 amino acids. The germline V gene encodes CDR1 KGHSH and CDR2 LQKENI. With V trimmed by 3 bases and J by 5 bases, 3 bases remained unmatched. The CDR3 sequence: CASSPGQGRTEAFF. CDR3 nucleotides: TGTGCCAGCTCACCGGGACAGGGGAGGACTGAAGCTTTCTTT.

The V gene is TRBV3-1 (or the pseudogene TRBV3-2), the J gene TRBJ1-4; 9 bases fit TRBD1. Looked up from germline, CDR1 is LGHDT and CDR2 is YNNKEL (reference sequence). V was pared by 4 bases and J by 3 bases, with 3 bases of the junction left unmatched. The CDR3 length is 15 residues. The CDR3 protein is CASSPGQGPNEKLFF. The CDR3 coding sequence is TGTGCCAGCAGCCCGGGACAGGGCCCTAATGAAAAACTGTTTTTT.

Only one count was recorded for this clone. The chain links TRBV18 to TRBJ1-2; 10 positions agree with TRBD1. The CDR3 is 17 residues long. The V gene end was trimmed by 4 bases and the J gene end by 4 bases; junction bases not matched to a gene: 12. Germline V gene sequence: CDR1 KGHSH, CDR2 LQKENI. DNA for the CDR3: TGTGCCAGCTCACTAAGTCGACAGGGGGCGCCGGGCTATGGCTACACCTTC. As protein: CASSLSRQGAPGYGYTF.

This clone has a handful of counts. This chain joins TRBV6-5 and TRBJ1-5, with 9 nucleotides matching TRBD1. This CDR3 is 14 amino acids long. J lost 6 bases, V lost 4 bases, and 4 bases had no gene match. The germline CDR1 and CDR2 sequences are MNHEY and SVGAGI. The CDR3 coding sequence is TGTGCCAGCAGTTTGGACAGGGGAAGTCAGCCCCAGCATTTT. This encodes CASSLDRGSQPQHF.

The chain recombines TRBV7-3 with TRBJ2-3, with D maybe TRBD2 (6 bases). Germline CDR1 is SGHTA and CDR2 is FQGTGA. CDR3 length: 16 amino acids. The V gene lost 5 bases and the J gene lost 3 bases, with 18 bases spanning the gap. CDR3 sequence (DNA): TGTGCCAGCAGCCCGCGTCCCTCGGGGGTGACAGATACGCAGTATTTT. This sequence encodes CASSPRPSGVTDTQYF.

The chain recombines TRBV9 with TRBJ1-5; maybe TRBD1 (5 bases). This CDR3 has 20 amino acids. Trimming took 0 bases from V and 0 from J, leaving 22 bases between them. Per germline, CDR1 SGDLS and CDR2 YYNGEE. CDR3 region: CASSVVAVRKGNDSNQPQHF. CDR3 sequence (DNA): TGTGCCAGCAGCGTAGTAGCAGTCCGCAAGGGGAACGATAGCAATCAGCCCCAGCATTTT.